Presented here are 10 T cell receptor beta chains from one specimen sequenced in a study of shared clonotypes between healthy human individuals. Assay used: immunoSEQ multiplex PCR; TCRdb lists only in-frame clones, some missing. Altogether about 2.3 million clones are present, roughly 92% being singletons, with the ten largest covering 0.37%. Sequenced sample: naive CD4+ T cells from PBMCs. Subset described: CD45RA+ positively selected. The origin of the receptors is a man between 18 and 35 years old in good health. Some clones in this sample may be carry-over from other donors' samples.

Of note for this clone: The sample holds other DNA sequences that translate to the same CDR3. This rearrangement joins TRBV5-1 to TRBJ1-1, with D tentatively TRBD1 (5 bases). Deletions cut 0 bases from V and 2 bases from J, with 11 bases between. Per germline, CDR1 SGHRS and CDR2 YFSETQ. CDR3 length: 15 residues. This CDR3 is CASSLVGGSNTEAFF. CDR3 nucleotides: TGCGCCAGCAGCTTGGTGGGGGGTTCAAACACTGAAGCTTTCTTT.

The V call is TRBV29-1, the J call TRBJ2-1; a possible D gene is TRBD2 (5 bases). Trimming shortened V by 7 bases and J by 0 bases, and 10 bases separated the two germline ends. This CDR3 comprises 13 residues. Germline CDR1 reads SQVTM; CDR2 reads ANQGSEA. The CDR3 here is CSASGLSYNEQFF. The DNA for the CDR3 is TGCAGCGCCAGCGGTCTCTCCTACAATGAGCAGTTCTTC.

The chain links TRBV11-2 to TRBJ2-1, with D perhaps TRBD2 (6 bases). This CDR3 is built from 13 residues. V was trimmed by 5 bases and J by 7 bases, leaving 12 bases between them. Germline V gene sequence: CDR1 SGHAT, CDR2 FQNNGV. CDR3 DNA sequence: TGTGCCAGCAGCGTGGGCCTAGCGAATGAGCAGTTCTTC. This codes for CASSVGLANEQFF.

In DNA, the CDR3 is TGCGCCAGCAGCTTGGAAAGCTCTACGCAGTATTTT. It encodes CASSLESSTQYF. The V gene is TRBV5-1, the J gene TRBJ2-3; unclear D gene. This CDR3 has 12 amino acids. Germline V gene sequence: CDR1 SGHRS, CDR2 YFSETQ. V shed 0 bases and J shed 8 bases, with 7 bases lying between them.

The chain joins TRBV30 to TRBJ1-4; D gene ambiguous. V was shortened by 4 bases and J by 5 bases, with 17 bases between the two germline ends. The CDR3 covers 15 residues. Germline V lookup: CDR1 GTSNPN, CDR2 SVGIG (reference sequence). CDR3 loop: CAWTGFGSVNEKLFF. The CDR3 DNA reads as TGTGCCTGGACCGGTTTCGGCTCCGTAAATGAAAAACTGTTTTTT.

This clone was seen more than once but under ten times. The CDR3 spells CASSVGMGGTEAFF. The CDR3 DNA follows: TGTGCCAGCAGCGTAGGAATGGGGGGCACTGAAGCTTTCTTT. The chain links TRBV9 to TRBJ1-1; D is possibly TRBD1 (5 bases). The germline V gene has CDR1 SGDLS and CDR2 YYNGEE. V lost 0 bases, J lost 4 bases, and 10 bases lay in between. This CDR3 contains 14 residues.

This clone was observed once. This sequence joins TRBV5-4 and TRBJ2-7, with 12 bases aligning to TRBD2. Trimming cost V 4 bases and J 0 bases; bases outside gene matches: 2. The CDR3 runs to 15 residues. Germline assignment: CDR1 SGHNT and CDR2 YYREEE (reference sequence). Here the CDR3 reads CASSPSGRVSYEQYF. Here the CDR3 DNA reads TGTGCCAGCAGCCCTAGCGGGAGGGTCTCCTACGAGCAGTACTTC.

The chain is built from TRBV6-1 and TRBJ2-7, with D perhaps assigned TRBD1 or TRBD2 (5 bases each). The germline V gene has CDR1 MNHNS and CDR2 SASEGT. The ends were cut back, 5 bases at V and 2 bases at J, with 16 bases in the middle. The CDR3 has 15 amino acids. The CDR3 protein is CASSRQPGTPYEQYF. In DNA, the CDR3 is TGTGCCAGCAGTAGACAGCCCGGGACCCCCTACGAGCAGTACTTC.

The CDR3 bases are TGTGCCAGCAGCAGGGGGTCCAATCAGCCCCAGCATTTT. Its protein is CASSRGSNQPQHF. V and J are TRBV13 and TRBJ1-5; tentative D call: TRBD1 (6 bases). The CDR3 is made up of 13 amino acids. The germline V gene has CDR1 PRHDT and CDR2 FYEKMQ (reference sequence). V was shortened by 5 bases and J by 3 bases, with 8 bases between the two germline ends.

V and J are TRBV5-4 and TRBJ2-3, with D perhaps assigned TRBD1 or TRBD2 (7 bases each). The germline CDR1 and CDR2 sequences are SGHNT and YYREEE (reference sequence). Trimming left V 0 bases short and J 0 bases short, with 17 bases between. This CDR3 has 18 amino acids. The CDR3 sequence: CASSLARGGGTSTDTQYF. The CDR3 nucleotides are TGTGCCAGCAGCTTGGCCAGGGGGGGAGGGACGAGCACAGATACGCAGTATTTT.